The clone carrying this T cell receptor beta chain has a count of ten or more. Its antigen is not identified. This entry is derived from a study of human T cells and chemical hapten exposure. On the study more broadly: Skin of the upper inner arm, approximately 2 cm by approximately 2 cm, received 2% DPC for sensitization. Study results and limitations: Positive correlation was observed between PT1 expanded TCR counts and patch test score.

TCRdb independently ran MiXCR on the RACE reads; one entry per CDR3 protein. The repertoire includes more than 250,000 distinct CDR3 sequences, 8.6% of them detected once, and approximately 2.2% sits in the top ten. V was pared by 1 base and J by 0 bases, with 12 bases of the junction left unmatched. The CDR3 length is 20 residues. In germline, CDR1 is SGHAT, CDR2 FQNNGV. As to time point: pre-sensitization, week 0. The treatment was: therapeutic diphenylcyclopropenone sensitization with weekly scalp DPC. J is TRBJ2-3 and V is TRBV11-2, with TRBD2 matching over 11 bases. The clonotype was recovered from a woman in her thirties or forties with alopecia areata. Some clones in this sample may be carry-over from other donors' samples. Material: whole blood, obtained in connection with sensitization to the hapten diphenylcyclopropenone (DPC). The CDR3 is CASSLGPTSGMALSTDTQYF. CDR3 in DNA: TGTGCCAGCAGCTTAGGACCGACTAGCGGGATGGCCCTTAGCACAGATACGCAGTATTTT.